The entry below gives a single T cell receptor beta chain sequence along with its context. What it binds is unknown. This sample is drawn from a study of beta chain features in type 1 diabetes. V dropped 7 bases and J dropped 2; count of bases not matched to a gene: 7. The CDR3 consists of 15 residues. CDR1 is SGDLS and CDR2 is YYNGEE in the germline V gene. Sorted populations all exceeded 95% purity. All of the isolated RNA was reverse transcribed, so expressed TCRB transcripts were sequenced. This table comes from immunoSEQ multiplex PCR, and its TCRdb copy is limited to in-frame clones, with some not included. The sample contains around 340,000 clones, around a fifth of which appear only once. Whole-study results and caveats: Within patients, naive, central memory and Treg TCRB repertoires seemed more similar than within healthy donors.

This sequence originates from a woman between 18 and 29 years old in good health. The sample taken for sequencing was naive CD4+ T cells from blood. The chain employs TRBV9 and TRBJ2-1; TRBD2 matches at 9 bases. The CDR3 is CASSERGATYNEQFF. CDR3 DNA sequence: TGTGCCAGCTCTGAGCGGGGGGCTACCTACAATGAGCAGTTCTTC.